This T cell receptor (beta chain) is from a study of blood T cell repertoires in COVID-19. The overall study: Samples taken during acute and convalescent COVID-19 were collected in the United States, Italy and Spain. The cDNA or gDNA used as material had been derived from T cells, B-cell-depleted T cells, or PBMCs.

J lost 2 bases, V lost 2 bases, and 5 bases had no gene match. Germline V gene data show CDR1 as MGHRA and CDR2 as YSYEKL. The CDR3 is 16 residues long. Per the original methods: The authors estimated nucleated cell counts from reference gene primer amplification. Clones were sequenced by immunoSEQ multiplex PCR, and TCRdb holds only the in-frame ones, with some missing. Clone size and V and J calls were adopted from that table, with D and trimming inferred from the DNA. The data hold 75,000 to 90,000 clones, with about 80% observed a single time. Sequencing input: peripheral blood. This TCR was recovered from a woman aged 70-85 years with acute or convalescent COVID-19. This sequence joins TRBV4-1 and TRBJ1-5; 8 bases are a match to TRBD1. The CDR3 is CASSQPGQVGNQPQHF. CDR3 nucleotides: TGCGCCAGCAGCCAACCGGGACAGGTCGGCAATCAGCCCCAGCATTTT.